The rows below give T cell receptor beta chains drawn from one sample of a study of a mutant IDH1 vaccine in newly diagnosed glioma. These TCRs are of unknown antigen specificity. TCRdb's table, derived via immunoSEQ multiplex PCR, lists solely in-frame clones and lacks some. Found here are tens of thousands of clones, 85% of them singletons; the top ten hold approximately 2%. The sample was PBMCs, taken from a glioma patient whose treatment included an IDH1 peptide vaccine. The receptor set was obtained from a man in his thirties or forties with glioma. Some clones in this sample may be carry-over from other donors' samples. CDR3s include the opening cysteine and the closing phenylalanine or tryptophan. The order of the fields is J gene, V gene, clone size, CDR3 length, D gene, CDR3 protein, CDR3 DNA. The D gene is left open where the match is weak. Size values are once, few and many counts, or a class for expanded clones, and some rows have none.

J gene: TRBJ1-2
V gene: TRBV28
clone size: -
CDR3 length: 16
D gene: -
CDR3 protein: CASSLGQGSFNYGYTF
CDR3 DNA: TGTGCCAGCAGTTTAGGCCAGGGAAGCTTCAATTATGGCTACACCTTC

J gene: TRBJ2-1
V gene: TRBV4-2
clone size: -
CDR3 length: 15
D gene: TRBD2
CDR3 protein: CASSQDPASGAEQFF
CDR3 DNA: TGTGCCAGCAGCCAAGATCCGGCTAGCGGGGCTGAGCAGTTCTTC

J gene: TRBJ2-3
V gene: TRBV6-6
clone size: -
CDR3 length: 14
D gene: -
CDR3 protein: CASRGSRDTDTQYF
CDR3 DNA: TGTGCCAGCAGGGGTAGCCGAGACACAGATACGCAGTATTTT

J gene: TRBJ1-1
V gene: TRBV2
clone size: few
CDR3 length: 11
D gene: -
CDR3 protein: CASSWGTEAFF
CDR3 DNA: TGTGCCAGCAGTTGGGGAACAGAAGCTTTCTTT

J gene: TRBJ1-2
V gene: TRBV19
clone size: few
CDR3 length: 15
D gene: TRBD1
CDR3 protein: CASSMIDRENYGYTF
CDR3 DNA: TGTGCCAGTAGTATGATTGACAGGGAGAACTATGGCTACACCTTC

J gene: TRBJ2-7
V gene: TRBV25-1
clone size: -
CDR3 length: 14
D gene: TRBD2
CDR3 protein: CASSDLWGGGEQYF
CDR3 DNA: TGTGCCAGCAGTGATTTGTGGGGGGGTGGCGAGCAGTACTTC

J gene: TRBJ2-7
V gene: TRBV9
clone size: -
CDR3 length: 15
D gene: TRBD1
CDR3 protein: CASSASGTGSYEQYF
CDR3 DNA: TGTGCCAGCAGCGCCTCCGGGACAGGGAGCTACGAGCAGTACTTC

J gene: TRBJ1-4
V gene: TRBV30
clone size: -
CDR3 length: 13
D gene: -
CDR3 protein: CAWSRPTNEKLFF
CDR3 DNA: TGTGCCTGGAGTCGTCCAACTAATGAAAAACTGTTTTTT

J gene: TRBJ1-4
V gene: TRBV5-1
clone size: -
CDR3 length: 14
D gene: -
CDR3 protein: CASSSSAGGEKLFF
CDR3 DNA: TGCGCCAGCAGCTCGTCCGCGGGGGGTGAAAAACTGTTTTTT

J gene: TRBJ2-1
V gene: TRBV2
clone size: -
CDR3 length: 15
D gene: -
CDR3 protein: CASSDSAVRYNEQFF
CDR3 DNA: TGTGCCAGCAGTGATTCGGCGGTCCGCTACAATGAGCAGTTCTTC

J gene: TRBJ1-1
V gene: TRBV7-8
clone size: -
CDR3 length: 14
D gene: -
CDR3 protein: CASGPRLWWTEAFF
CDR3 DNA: TGTGCCAGCGGCCCCAGGCTTTGGTGGACTGAAGCTTTCTTT

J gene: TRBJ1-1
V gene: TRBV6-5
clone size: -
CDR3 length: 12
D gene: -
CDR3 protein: CASSYPNTEAFF
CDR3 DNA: TGTGCCAGCAGTTACCCGAACACTGAAGCTTTCTTT

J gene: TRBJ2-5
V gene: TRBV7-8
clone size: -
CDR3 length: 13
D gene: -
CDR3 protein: CASSLAPDFSNYF
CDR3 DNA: TGTGCCAGCAGCTTAGCGCCGGACTTCTCCAATTACTTC

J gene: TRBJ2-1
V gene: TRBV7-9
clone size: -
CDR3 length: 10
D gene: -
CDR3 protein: CASSLVEQFF
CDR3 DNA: TGTGCCAGCAGCTTAGTCGAGCAGTTCTTC

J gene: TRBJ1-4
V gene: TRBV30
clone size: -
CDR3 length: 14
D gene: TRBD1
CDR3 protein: CAWSMGQLNEKLFF
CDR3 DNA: TGTGCCTGGAGTATGGGACAGCTTAATGAAAAACTGTTTTTT

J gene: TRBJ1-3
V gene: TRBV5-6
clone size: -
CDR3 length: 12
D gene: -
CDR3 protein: CASSLGGNTIYF
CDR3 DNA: TGTGCCAGCAGCTTGGGTGGAAACACCATATATTTT

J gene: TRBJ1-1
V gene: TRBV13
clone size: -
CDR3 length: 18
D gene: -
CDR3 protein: CASSLVMSRAGVNTEAFF
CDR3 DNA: TGTGCCAGCAGCTTAGTTATGTCCAGGGCGGGCGTGAACACTGAAGCTTTCTTT

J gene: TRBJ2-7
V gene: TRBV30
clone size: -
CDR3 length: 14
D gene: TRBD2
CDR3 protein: CAWSLASGSWGQYF
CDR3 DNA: TGTGCCTGGAGCTTGGCTAGCGGATCCTGGGGGCAGTACTTC

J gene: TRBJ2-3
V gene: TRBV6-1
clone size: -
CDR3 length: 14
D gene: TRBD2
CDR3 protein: CASRQRGGTDTQYF
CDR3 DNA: TGTGCCAGCAGACAGCGGGGGGGCACAGATACGCAGTATTTT

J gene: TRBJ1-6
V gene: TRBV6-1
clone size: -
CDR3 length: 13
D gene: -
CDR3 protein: CACSELWNSPLHF
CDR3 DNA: TGTGCCTGCAGTGAACTATGGAATTCACCCCTCCACTTT

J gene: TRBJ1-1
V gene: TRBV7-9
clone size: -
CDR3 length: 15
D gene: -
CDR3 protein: CASSEAIIGVTEAFF
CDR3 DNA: TGTGCCAGCAGCGAGGCCATTATTGGTGTCACTGAAGCTTTCTTT

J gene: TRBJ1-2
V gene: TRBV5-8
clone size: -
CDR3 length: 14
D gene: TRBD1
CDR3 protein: CASSRDRGLLGYTF
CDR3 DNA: TGTGCCAGCAGCCGCGACAGGGGGCTTTTGGGCTACACCTTC

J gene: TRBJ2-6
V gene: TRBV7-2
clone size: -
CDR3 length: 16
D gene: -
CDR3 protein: CASSPSGGSGANVLTF
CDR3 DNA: TGTGCCAGCAGCCCTTCTGGAGGCTCTGGGGCCAACGTCCTGACTTTC

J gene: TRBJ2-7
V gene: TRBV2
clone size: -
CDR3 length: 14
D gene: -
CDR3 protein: CASSPGQELVEQYF
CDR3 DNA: TGTGCCAGCAGCCCCGGCCAGGAACTGGTCGAGCAGTACTTC

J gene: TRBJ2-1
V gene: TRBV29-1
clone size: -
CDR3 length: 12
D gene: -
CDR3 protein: CSVEVVRNEQFF
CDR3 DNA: TGCAGCGTTGAGGTCGTCCGGAATGAGCAGTTCTTC

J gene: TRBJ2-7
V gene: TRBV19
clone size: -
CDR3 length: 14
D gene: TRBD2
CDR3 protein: CASSAGGGMYEQYF
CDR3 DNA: TGTGCCAGTAGTGCGGGGGGCGGCATGTACGAGCAGTACTTC

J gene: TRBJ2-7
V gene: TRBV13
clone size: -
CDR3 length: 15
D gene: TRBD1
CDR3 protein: CASSFGTGGSYEQYF
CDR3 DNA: TGTGCCAGCAGCTTCGGGACAGGGGGCTCCTACGAGCAGTACTTC

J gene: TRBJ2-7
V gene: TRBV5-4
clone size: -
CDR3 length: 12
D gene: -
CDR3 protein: CASSLWGNEQYF
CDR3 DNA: TGTGCCAGCAGCTTGTGGGGGAACGAGCAGTACTTC

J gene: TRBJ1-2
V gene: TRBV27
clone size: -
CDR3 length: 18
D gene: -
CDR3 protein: CASSLGPPGVVTNYGYTF
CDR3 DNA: TGTGCCAGCAGTTTAGGCCCCCCCGGGGTGGTAACTAACTATGGCTACACCTTC

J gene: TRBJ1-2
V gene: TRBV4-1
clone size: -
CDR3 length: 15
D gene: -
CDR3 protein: CASSQDNGGRYGYTF
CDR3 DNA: TGCGCCAGCAGCCAAGATAACGGGGGGAGGTATGGCTACACCTTC

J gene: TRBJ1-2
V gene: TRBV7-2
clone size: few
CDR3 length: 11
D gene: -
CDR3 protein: CASSDTVGYTF
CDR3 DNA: TGTGCCAGCAGCGACACAGTCGGCTACACCTTC

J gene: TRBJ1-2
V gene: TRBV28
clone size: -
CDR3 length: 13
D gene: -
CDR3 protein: CASSSPTVYGYTF
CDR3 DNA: TGTGCCAGCAGTTCCCCAACGGTCTATGGCTACACCTTC

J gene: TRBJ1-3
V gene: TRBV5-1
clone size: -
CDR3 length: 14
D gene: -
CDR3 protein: CASSLAGYGNTIYF
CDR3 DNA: TGCGCCAGCAGCTTGGCGGGGTACGGAAACACCATATATTTT

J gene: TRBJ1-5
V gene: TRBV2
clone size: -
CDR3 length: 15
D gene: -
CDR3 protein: CASSGTNRVGQPQHF
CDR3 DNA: TGTGCCAGCAGTGGGACTAACAGGGTTGGTCAGCCCCAGCATTTT

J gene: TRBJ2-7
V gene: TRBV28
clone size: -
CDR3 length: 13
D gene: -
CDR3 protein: CASQSRNLREQYF
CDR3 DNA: TGTGCCAGCCAATCCAGGAACCTTAGGGAGCAGTACTTC

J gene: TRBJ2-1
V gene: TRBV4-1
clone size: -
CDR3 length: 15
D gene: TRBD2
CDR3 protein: CASSQGLVNYNEQFF
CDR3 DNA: TGCGCCAGCAGCCAGGGACTAGTTAACTACAATGAGCAGTTCTTC

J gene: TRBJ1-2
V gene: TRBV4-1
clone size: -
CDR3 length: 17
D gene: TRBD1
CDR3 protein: CASSQPGAGGRNYGYTF
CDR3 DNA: TGCGCCAGCAGCCAACCGGGGGCAGGGGGCAGGAACTATGGCTACACCTTC

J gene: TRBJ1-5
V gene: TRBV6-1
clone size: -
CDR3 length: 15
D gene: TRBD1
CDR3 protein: CASIIGQGSFQPQHF
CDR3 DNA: TGTGCCAGCATCATCGGACAGGGCAGTTTTCAGCCCCAGCATTTT

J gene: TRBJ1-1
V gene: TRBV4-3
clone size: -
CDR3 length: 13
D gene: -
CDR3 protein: CASSQDRNTEAFF
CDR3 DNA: TGCGCCAGCAGCCAGGACAGGAACACTGAAGCTTTCTTT

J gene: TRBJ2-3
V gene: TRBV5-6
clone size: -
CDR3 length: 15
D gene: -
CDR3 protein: CASSPGTPGTDTQYF
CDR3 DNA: TGTGCCAGCAGCCCCGGGACTCCCGGCACAGATACGCAGTATTTT

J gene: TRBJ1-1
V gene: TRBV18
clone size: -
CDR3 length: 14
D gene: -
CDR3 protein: CASSPAGRNTEAFF
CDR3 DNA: TGTGCCAGCTCACCCGCAGGGAGGAACACTGAAGCTTTCTTT

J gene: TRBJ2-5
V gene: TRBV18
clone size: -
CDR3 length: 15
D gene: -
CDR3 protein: CASSPPGRTQETQYF
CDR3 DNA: TGTGCCAGCTCACCACCGGGACGGACCCAAGAGACCCAGTACTTC

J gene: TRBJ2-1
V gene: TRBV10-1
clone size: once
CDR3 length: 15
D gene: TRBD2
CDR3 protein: CASSGTSGRGDEQFF
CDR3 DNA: TGCGCCAGCAGTGGGACTAGCGGTCGGGGGGATGAGCAGTTCTTC

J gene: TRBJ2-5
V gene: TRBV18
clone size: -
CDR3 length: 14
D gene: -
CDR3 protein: CASSPQTSSETQYF
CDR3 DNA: TGTGCCAGCTCACCACAAACTAGTTCGGAGACCCAGTACTTC

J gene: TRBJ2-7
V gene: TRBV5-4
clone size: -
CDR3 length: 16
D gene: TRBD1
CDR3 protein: CASSRGQGGGIYEQYF
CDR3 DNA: TGTGCCAGCAGCAGGGGACAGGGGGGCGGGATCTACGAGCAGTACTTC

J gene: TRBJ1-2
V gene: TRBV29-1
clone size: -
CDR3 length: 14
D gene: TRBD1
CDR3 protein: CSALQGTVNYGYTF
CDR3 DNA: TGCAGCGCCTTACAGGGGACCGTTAACTATGGCTACACCTTC

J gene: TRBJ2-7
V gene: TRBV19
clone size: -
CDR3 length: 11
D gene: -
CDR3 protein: CATQDVYEQYF
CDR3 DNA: TGTGCCACCCAGGACGTTTACGAGCAGTACTTC

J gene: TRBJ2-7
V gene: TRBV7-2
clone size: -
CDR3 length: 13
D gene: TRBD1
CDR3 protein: CASSWGQEYEQYF
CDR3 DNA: TGTGCCAGCAGCTGGGGACAGGAGTACGAGCAGTACTTC

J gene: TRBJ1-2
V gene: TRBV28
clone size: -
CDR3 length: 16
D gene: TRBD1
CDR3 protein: CASSTPGDRAFYGYTF
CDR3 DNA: TGTGCCAGCAGTACCCCCGGTGACAGGGCTTTCTATGGCTACACCTTC

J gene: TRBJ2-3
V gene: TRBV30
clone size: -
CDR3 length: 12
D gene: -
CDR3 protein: CAWSVQWDTQYF
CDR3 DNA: TGTGCCTGGAGTGTACAGTGGGATACGCAGTATTTT

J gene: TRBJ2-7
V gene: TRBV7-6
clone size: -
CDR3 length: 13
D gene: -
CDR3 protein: CASAFSASYEQYF
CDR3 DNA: TGTGCCAGCGCCTTCTCGGCATCCTACGAGCAGTACTTC

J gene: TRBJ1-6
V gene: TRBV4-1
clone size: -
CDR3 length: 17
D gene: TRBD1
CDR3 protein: CASSQEGQVDYNSPLHF
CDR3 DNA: TGCGCCAGCAGCCAAGAAGGACAGGTTGACTATAATTCACCCCTCCACTTT

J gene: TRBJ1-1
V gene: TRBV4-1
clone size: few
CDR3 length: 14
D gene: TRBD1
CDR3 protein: CASSPGQANTEAFF
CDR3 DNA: TGCGCCAGCAGCCCAGGACAGGCGAACACTGAAGCTTTCTTT

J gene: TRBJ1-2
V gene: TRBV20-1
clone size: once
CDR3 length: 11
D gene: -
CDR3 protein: CSATQGGGYTF
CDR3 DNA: TGCAGTGCCACACAGGGAGGTGGCTACACCTTC

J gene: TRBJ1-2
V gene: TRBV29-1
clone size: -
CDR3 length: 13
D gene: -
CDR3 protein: CSVETTAIYGYTF
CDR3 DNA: TGCAGCGTCGAGACGACAGCCATCTATGGCTACACCTTC

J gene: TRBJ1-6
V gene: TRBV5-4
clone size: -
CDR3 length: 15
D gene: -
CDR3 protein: CASSLTGTLNSPLHF
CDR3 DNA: TGTGCCAGCAGCTTAACAGGGACGTTAAATTCACCCCTCCACTTT

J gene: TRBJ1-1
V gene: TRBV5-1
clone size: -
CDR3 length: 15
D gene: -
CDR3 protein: CASSVLEQPNTEAFF
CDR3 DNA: TGCGCCAGCAGTGTCCTGGAACAACCGAACACTGAAGCTTTCTTT